The clone carrying this T cell receptor (beta chain) was counted many times. The data belong to a study of CD8 T cells in ankylosing spondylitis. A single record per CDR3 protein comes from TCRdb applying MiXCR to the 5' RACE reads. The table lists roughly 180,000 distinct CDR3 sequences, over 10% of them singletons. Germline CDR1 DFQATT, CDR2 SNEGSKA (reference sequence). The CDR3 is 13 residues long. V gave up 6 bases and J gave up 2 bases, with 11 bases separating them. The sequence was collected from a female donor with ankylosing spondylitis or in good health (not recorded which). The chain carries TRBV20-1 and TRBJ1-5; D is unclear. The sample taken for sequencing was blood, either unsorted or a sorted T cell fraction (not recorded which). As DNA, the CDR3 is TGCAGTGCAAGACACCGAGGCAATCAGCCCCAGCATTTT. It is translated as CSARHRGNQPQHF.